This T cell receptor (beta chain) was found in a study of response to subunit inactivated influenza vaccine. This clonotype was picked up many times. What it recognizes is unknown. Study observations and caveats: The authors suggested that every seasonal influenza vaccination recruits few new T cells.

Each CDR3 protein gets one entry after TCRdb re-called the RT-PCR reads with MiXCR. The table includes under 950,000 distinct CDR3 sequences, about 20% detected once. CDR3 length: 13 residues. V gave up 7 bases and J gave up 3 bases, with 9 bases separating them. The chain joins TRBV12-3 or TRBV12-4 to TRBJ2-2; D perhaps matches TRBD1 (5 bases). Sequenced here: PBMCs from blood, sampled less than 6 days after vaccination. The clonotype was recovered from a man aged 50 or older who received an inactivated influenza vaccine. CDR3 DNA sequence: TGTGCCAGCACTCCGACAGACACCGGGGAGCTGTTTTTT. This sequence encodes CASTPTDTGELFF.